A selection of T cell receptor beta chains follows, all from one sample in a study of low-dose radiotherapy and immunotherapy resistance in tumors. TCRdb independently ran MiXCR on the reads; one entry per CDR3 protein. The sample comprises tens of thousands of distinct CDR3 sequences, under 55% of which are singletons, and approximately 6% rests with the top ten. Sequences were derived from PBMCs, sampled after low-dose radiotherapy plus immunotherapy. All receptors derive from a male donor with gallbladder cancer. The CDR3 runs from the conserved cysteine through the conserved F or W. The D gene is left open where the match is weak. The size of a clone is reported for some rows only, either as once, few or many, or as a class for expanded clones.

d_gene	j_gene	len	v_gene	abundance	CDR3nt	CDR3aa
-	TRBJ2-3	13	TRBV7-8	few	TGTGCCAGCAGCTTAGGCGTCACAGATACGCAGTATTTT	CASSLGVTDTQYF
-	TRBJ2-5	13	TRBV29-1	many	TGCAGCGGATTAAGACAGCCCCAAGAGACCCAGTACTTC	CSGLRQPQETQYF
TRBD2	TRBJ2-1	15	TRBV5-1	-	TGCGCCAGCAGCTTGGGAGCGGGAGCTCTCGATGAGCAGTTCTTC	CASSLGAGALDEQFF
-	TRBJ2-5	13	TRBV6-2/TRBV6-3	-	TGTGCCAGCAGTTATGGGGGTCCAGAGACCCAGTACTTC	CASSYGGPETQYF
TRBD2	TRBJ2-5	13	TRBV3-1	-	TGTGCCAGCAGCCAGGGAGGGCGAGAGACCCAGTACTTC	CASSQGGRETQYF
-	TRBJ2-6	15	TRBV5-1	many	TGCGCCAGCAGCCGCGACGGCTCTGGGGCCAACGTCCTGACTTTC	CASSRDGSGANVLTF
-	TRBJ2-5	14	TRBV29-1	many	TGCAGCGTTGGTGAGGCGGGAATCCAAGAGACCCAGTACTTC	CSVGEAGIQETQYF
-	TRBJ1-4	16	TRBV20-1	many	TGCAGTGCTAGAGTTAGAAACCATGCAACTAATGAAAAACTGTTTTTT	CSARVRNHATNEKLFF
TRBD2	TRBJ2-1	16	TRBV9	medium-sized	TGTGCCAGCAGCGTAGGGTCTCTAGCGGGCTGGAATGAGCAGTTCTTC	CASSVGSLAGWNEQFF
TRBD1	TRBJ2-5	15	TRBV28	-	TGTGCCAGCAGTCAAACCGGGACAGAACAAGAGACCCAGTACTTC	CASSQTGTEQETQYF
-	TRBJ2-7	12	TRBV20-1	many	TGCAGTGCTAGTCGGCAGGGAGGCGAGCAGTACTTC	CSASRQGGEQYF
-	TRBJ2-1	13	TRBV2	medium-sized	TGTGCCAGCAGTGTCCTACCAGGAGGTGAGCAGTTCTTC	CASSVLPGGEQFF
-	TRBJ1-1	13	TRBV5-1	-	TGCGCCAGCAGCATGGACAGAGCTTTTGAAGCTTTCTTT	CASSMDRAFEAFF
TRBD1	TRBJ2-5	16	TRBV12-3/TRBV12-4	many	TGTGCCAGCAGTCCCCGGGACAGGGAACTACAAGAGACCCAGTACTTC	CASSPRDRELQETQYF
-	TRBJ2-3	15	TRBV20-1	medium-sized	TGCAGTGCTAGAGATGGTGCGGCGGCCCCGGATACGCAGTATTTT	CSARDGAAAPDTQYF
TRBD2	TRBJ2-7	16	TRBV6-1	-	TGTGCCAGCAAGGGAGGGTCGGAATACAGTCTCTACGAGCAGTACTTC	CASKGGSEYSLYEQYF
-	TRBJ2-3	16	TRBV5-5	few	TGTGCCAGCAGCTTGGGCCTAGCCGGCAGCACAGATACGCAGTATTTT	CASSLGLAGSTDTQYF
-	TRBJ2-1	17	TRBV6-1	once	TGTGCCAGCATCCAAGCTCGGACGGGAGCCTCCTACAATGAGCAGTTCTTC	CASIQARTGASYNEQFF
-	TRBJ2-4	16	TRBV5-5	once	TGTGCCAGCAGCTTGGCCCCGGGAGATGCCAAAAACATTCAGTACTTC	CASSLAPGDAKNIQYF
-	TRBJ2-5	15	TRBV28	medium-sized	TGTGCCAGCAGTTTGTCTACTAGGGGGGGAGAGACCCAGTACTTC	CASSLSTRGGETQYF
-	TRBJ2-2	13	TRBV12-3/TRBV12-4	medium-sized	TGTGCCAGCAGTTTCGGTGCGGGCGGGGAGCTGTTTTTT	CASSFGAGGELFF
TRBD2	TRBJ2-1	16	TRBV11-3	-	TGTGCCAGCAGCTTTCTGGAAGCGGGAGGGAGGAATGAGCAGTTCTTC	CASSFLEAGGRNEQFF
TRBD2	TRBJ2-2	16	TRBV28	-	TGTGCCAGCAGTTTGGTCTCTAGCGGGAACACCGGGGAGCTGTTTTTT	CASSLVSSGNTGELFF
-	TRBJ2-2	16	TRBV5-5	medium-sized	TGTGCCAGCACCCTGGTCCACGGGACGAACACCGGGGAGCTGTTTTTT	CASTLVHGTNTGELFF
-	TRBJ2-3	16	TRBV6-2/TRBV6-3	few	TGTGCCAGCAGTGAAGGAAGGGGGTACAGCACAGATACGCAGTATTTT	CASSEGRGYSTDTQYF
TRBD1	TRBJ1-1	17	TRBV12-3/TRBV12-4	once	TGTGCCAGCAGGGGGGACAGGGGTATGGGTGGAGGCGCTGAAGCTTTCTTT	CASRGDRGMGGGAEAFF
-	TRBJ2-5	15	TRBV29-1	-	TGCAGCGTTGAGATTAAGGGTATTCGACAGGAGTCCCAGTACTTC	CSVEIKGIRQESQYF
-	TRBJ2-3	12	TRBV2	few	TGTGCCAGCAGCTTAAACACAGATACGCAGTATTTT	CASSLNTDTQYF
-	TRBJ1-4	16	TRBV9	-	TGTGCCAGCAGCCGAGGGTCGGGGCAGGGTTACGAAAAACTGTTTTTT	CASSRGSGQGYEKLFF
-	TRBJ2-1	14	TRBV3-1	many	TGTGCCAGCAGCCAAGATCGAGTGCCCCAGGAGCAGTTCTTC	CASSQDRVPQEQFF
TRBD1	TRBJ2-1	14	TRBV11-1	-	TGTGCCAGCAGCGACCGGGACAGATGGGATGAGCAGTTCTTC	CASSDRDRWDEQFF
-	TRBJ2-3	15	TRBV4-1	many	TGCGCCAGCAGCCACCGAAACGACTACACAGATACGCAGTATTTT	CASSHRNDYTDTQYF
-	TRBJ2-3	16	TRBV5-1	few	TGCGCCAGCAGCTTGGCGTCGGGAATACTAACAGATACGCAGTATTTT	CASSLASGILTDTQYF
-	TRBJ2-5	12	TRBV20-1	-	TGCAGTGCTAGTAGCGGTGAAGAGACCCAGTACTTC	CSASSGEETQYF
TRBD1	TRBJ2-7	14	TRBV5-1	many	TGCGCCAGCAGCTTCCGGGACAGGGGTGACGAGCAGTACTTC	CASSFRDRGDEQYF
-	TRBJ1-5	14	TRBV6-2/TRBV6-3	once	TGTGCCAGCAGTCCTACGGGAGGCAATCAGCCCCAGCATTTT	CASSPTGGNQPQHF
-	TRBJ2-1	13	TRBV5-4	-	TGTGCCAGCAGCTTGGCGCTCGACAATGAGCAGTTCTTC	CASSLALDNEQFF
-	TRBJ2-1	15	TRBV7-9	many	TGTGCCAGCAGCTTAGGTAGGGGCTCCTACAATGAGCAGTTCTTC	CASSLGRGSYNEQFF
TRBD2	TRBJ2-5	14	TRBV7-6	many	TGTGCCAGCAGCTTAGCGGGAGGGCAAGAGACCCAGTACTTC	CASSLAGGQETQYF
-	TRBJ2-7	13	TRBV7-2	-	TGTGCCAGCAGCTTAGGAATGGGGAACGAGCAGTACTTC	CASSLGMGNEQYF
TRBD2	TRBJ2-1	16	TRBV5-1	once	TGCGCCAGCAGCCCGGGGGGGACTAGCGGTGACAATGAGCAGTTCTTC	CASSPGGTSGDNEQFF
-	TRBJ1-1	14	TRBV14	-	TGTGCCAGCAGCCAACCAGGGAGGTCCACTGAAGCTTTCTTT	CASSQPGRSTEAFF
TRBD1	TRBJ2-3	15	TRBV11-3	once	TGTGCCAGCAGCTTAGGTGGGACAGGGACGGATACGCAGTATTTT	CASSLGGTGTDTQYF
-	TRBJ1-1	16	TRBV12-3/TRBV12-4	few	TGTGCCAGCACCAACTACAGGTACCCCTCGGGCACTGAAGCTTTCTTT	CASTNYRYPSGTEAFF